This T cell receptor beta chain originates from a study of Ad26.COV2.S vaccination and SARS-CoV-2 variants (dated by TCRdb to the early 2020s). In terms of the full investigation: Vaccine-arm donors came from COV1001, a multicentre, randomized, double-blind, placebo-controlled phase I-IIa trial of Ad26.COV2.S in healthy adults. Ad26.COV2.S was administered intramuscularly at a dose of 5x10^10 or 1x10^11 viral particles, either as one shot or as two shots given 56 days apart. TCRbeta repertoire sequencing served as the tool for gauging how specific and how broad the SARS-CoV-2-reactive T cell receptors were following Ad26.COV2.S vaccination. The TCR-sequenced set comprised about 32 samples: about 19 Ad26.COV2.S vaccine recipients, 5 placebo recipients and 8 SARS-CoV-2 convalescent individuals. Participants in the trial were split at random into five groups of five each, receiving low-dose or high-dose Ad26.COV2.S once or twice, or else placebo on both occasions. Blinding of investigators to trial group allocation was maintained during experiments and outcome assessment. Overall results and qualifications from the work: The authors noted that the TCR breadth and depth analyses may have underestimated total T cell responses. Compared with placebo recipients, Ad26.COV2.S recipients showed higher spike-specific TCR breadth (P = 0.0014). Vaccine and placebo recipients had comparable non-spike TCR breadth, which fits with the vaccine containing only spike. Comparing responses between vaccine doses or regimens was not something the study was powered to do. Substantial breadth of spike-specific CD8+ and CD4+ T cell responses was reported after vaccination.

Comments on this clone: Its target antigen remains unknown. No base qualities exist here, and no much larger clone lies one base off it.

The immunoSEQ Assay was used to sequence TCRbeta CDR3 regions. After extraction, genomic DNA underwent amplification by bias-controlled multiplex PCR, followed by high-throughput sequencing. The original pipeline was this. To quantify the absolute abundance of each unique TCRbeta CDR3 region, sequences were collapsed and filtered. T cell fraction was estimated by normalizing TCRbeta template counts to usable DNA, which was measured by amplifying reference genes present in all nucleated cells. Repertoire TCRs were annotated as SARS-CoV-2-specific when V gene, CDR3 amino acid sequence and J gene were exactly matched to a known reactive TCR set. The reference SARS-CoV-2 TCR set was obtained from MIRA and was filtered for enrichment in COVID-19-positive ImmuneCODE repertoires, whereby public or cross-reactive TCRs were removed. Using the MIRA antigens, annotated TCRs were further analysed by specific ORF or by position within an ORF. Breadth was defined as the number of annotated unique rearrangements divided by the total number of unique productive rearrangements, and depth was defined as the summed frequency of the annotated unique rearrangements. Two-sided Wilcoxon rank-sum tests were applied when comparing TCR breadth between groups. The immuneACCESS repertoire file appears here via TCRdb, limited to in-frame rearrangements. These files lack a portion of the clones; in checked studies, under half of the deficit traces to unresolved V genes, and the cause of the others is not known. V and J calls and clone size follow that table, whereas D and trimming were derived from the DNA. Across this sample there are about 350,000 clones, with approximately 84% seen only once. About 3.3% of the sample lies in the top ten.

There are 18 amino acids in the CDR3, from cysteine to phenylalanine inclusive. Only CDR3 DNA remains: 54 bases, in frame from the first base. V is reduced by 8 bases and J by 4 bases, leaving a spacing of 29 bases between them. According to the germline V gene, CDR1 reads SGHTA and CDR2 reads FQGNSA. The intended sense of this specimen's treatment or condition label: 15 to 20 received Ad26.COV2.S at low or high dose, single or two shots; roughly 5 received placebo; per-sample allocation not given. Repertoires of vaccine and placebo recipients were sequenced from samples taken on day 63 after the first injection. Between 29 July and 7 August 2020, Cohort 1b enrolled around 25 adults aged 18-55 years at one site in Boston, USA. Ad26.COV2.S was a replication-incompetent adenovirus type 26 vector expressing a prefusion-stabilized SARS-CoV-2 spike protein from the original Wuhan strain.

This chain is built from TRBV7-2 and TRBJ2-5, with TRBD2 perhaps the D gene, on 7 matching bases. This clonotype was obtained from a person between 18 and 59 years old who received the Ad26.COV2.S COVID-19 vaccine or a placebo. This sample comprised peripheral blood, obtained in a trial of Ad26.COV2.S vaccine versus placebo. The CDR3: CASHSGGGSNSALETQYF. The DNA sequence follows: TGTGCCAGCCACTCGGGGGGCGGGAGTAATTCAGCATTAGAGACCCAGTACTTC.